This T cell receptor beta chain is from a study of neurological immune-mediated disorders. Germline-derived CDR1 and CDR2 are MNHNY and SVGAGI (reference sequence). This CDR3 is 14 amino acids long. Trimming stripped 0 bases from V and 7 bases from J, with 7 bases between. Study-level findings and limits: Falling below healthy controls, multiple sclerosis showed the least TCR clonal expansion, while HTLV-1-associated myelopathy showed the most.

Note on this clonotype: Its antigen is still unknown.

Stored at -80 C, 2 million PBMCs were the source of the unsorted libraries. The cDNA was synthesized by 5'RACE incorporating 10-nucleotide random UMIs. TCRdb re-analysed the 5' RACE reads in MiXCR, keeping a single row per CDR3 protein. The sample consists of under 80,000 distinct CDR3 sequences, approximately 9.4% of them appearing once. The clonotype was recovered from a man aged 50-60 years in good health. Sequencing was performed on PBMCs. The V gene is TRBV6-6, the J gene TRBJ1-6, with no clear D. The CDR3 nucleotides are TGTGCCAGCAGTTACTCGAAAGGGAATTCACCCCTCCACTTT. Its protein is CASSYSKGNSPLHF.